Included here is one T cell receptor beta chain sequence, with context. Its antigen remains unknown. The data are from a study of post-analysis software for immune sequencing data. Points from the study as a whole: The study found TRBV5-6, TRBV5-1 and TRBV20-1 among roughly 5 TRBV segments more frequent in patients than controls.

CDR3 length: 13 residues. Trimming stripped 7 bases from V and 0 bases from J, with 9 bases between. The library was made from cDNA and included unique molecular identifiers. TCRdb itself ran the PCR reads through MiXCR, one entry per CDR3 protein. This table holds 800,000 to 950,000 distinct CDR3 sequences, about 53% found once. The sample taken for sequencing was blood. V gene TRBV12-3 or TRBV12-4 combines with J gene TRBJ1-1, with D unclear. The origin of this receptor is a girl under 18 with multiple sclerosis. The CDR3 bases are TGTGCCAGCACCAAGACCCTGAACACTGAAGCTTTCTTT. It translates to CASTKTLNTEAFF.